This T cell receptor (beta chain) was obtained from a study of T cells in Graves' hyperthyroidism and ophthalmopathy. Study-level results: In validation, the model predicted ophthalmopathy. These predictions came a median 6.5 months before onset. Blood held most thyroid clonotypes expanded above 0.001 frequency.

RNA transcripts were the template for amplifying TCR beta CDR3 regions. RT-PCR in the first round (using the HTBI primer set) targeted the TCR CDR3. TCRdb fed the multiplex PCR reads into MiXCR, producing one record per CDR3 protein. This table has 300,000 or so distinct CDR3 sequences, 15% to 20% appearing once. In germline, CDR1 is MNHNS, CDR2 SASEGT. The V gene end was trimmed by 7 bases and the J gene end by 8 bases; junction bases not matched to a gene: 13. The CDR3 runs 14 residues. This clonotype was counted a few times. Its target is not known. Input material: blood. The chain carries TRBV6-1 and TRBJ1-2, with TRBD1 identical over 7 bases. The source of this sequence is a woman aged 55-69 years with Graves' ophthalmopathy. This CDR3 reads CASTSDRRVGGYTF. CDR3 in DNA: TGTGCCAGCACCTCGGACAGGCGCGTTGGAGGCTACACCTTC.